The rows below give T cell receptor beta chains drawn from one sample of a study of shared clonotypes between healthy human individuals. Repertoires were generated with immunoSEQ multiplex PCR, while TCRdb's copy carries only in-frame clones and drops some. The sample yields around 1.1 million clones, approximately 80% seen once. The specimen was memory CD4+ T cells from PBMCs. These receptors all come from a man younger than 30 in good health. Some clones in this sample may be carry-over from other donors' samples. Each CDR3 is given with its conserved first and last residue. The D gene is left open where the match is weak. Rows may omit the clone size; those that give it use once, few, many or a size class.

>TRBV19|TRBJ1-3|TRBD1|NA
TGTGCCAGTAGTTACGGGACAGGGGCCACCTCTGGAAACACCATATATTTT
CASSYGTGATSGNTIYF
>TRBV28|TRBJ1-5|TRBD1|NA
TGTGCCAGCACCAGGGGGCTTAATAGCAATCAGCCCCAGCATTTT
CASTRGLNSNQPQHF
>TRBV4-1|TRBJ1-4|NA|few
TGCGCCAGCAGCCAAGGATTCAGGGGAGGAACTAATGAAAAACTGTTTTTT
CASSQGFRGGTNEKLFF
>TRBV5-4|TRBJ2-7|TRBD1|NA
TGTGCCAGCAGCTGGCAGGGGGCGGGTGAGCAGTACTTC
CASSWQGAGEQYF
>TRBV4-1|TRBJ1-1|NA|NA
TGCGCCAGCAGCCAAGGCTGGGGAGGGAACACTGAAGCTTTCTTT
CASSQGWGGNTEAFF
>TRBV10-3|TRBJ2-7|NA|NA
TGTGCCATCAGCGGGACTTACCTTGTCGAGCAGTACTTC
CAISGTYLVEQYF
>TRBV18|TRBJ2-7|TRBD2|NA
TGTGCCAGCTCACCACCGACCGGGGGGTACGAGCAGTACTTC
CASSPPTGGYEQYF
>TRBV7-9|TRBJ2-3|TRBD2|NA
TGTGCCAGCAGCCAATTTCCGGGGGAGCGGGAGGGCGGCACAGATACGCAGTATTTT
CASSQFPGEREGGTDTQYF
>TRBV7-2|TRBJ2-5|TRBD2|NA
TGTGCCAGCAGCCTGGACTTTTTTCGGGAGGCTCGGGAGACCCAGTACTTC
CASSLDFFREARETQYF
>TRBV9|TRBJ1-3|NA|NA
TGTGCCAGCAGCGTAAAGGGCACAGGCGGAAACACCATATATTTT
CASSVKGTGGNTIYF
>TRBV5-1|TRBJ1-4|NA|NA
TGCGCCAGCAGCTTGTGGGGAACCGCAACTAATGAAAAACTGTTTTTT
CASSLWGTATNEKLFF
>TRBV6-5|TRBJ2-7|NA|NA
TGTGCCAGCACTGGGGCAGCCTACGAGCAGTACTTC
CASTGAAYEQYF
>TRBV11-2|TRBJ2-1|TRBD2|once
TGTGCCAGCAGCCGGACTAGCGGGAGGCTCACAAATGAGCAGTTCTTC
CASSRTSGRLTNEQFF
>TRBV18|TRBJ1-1|TRBD1|NA
TGTGCCAGCTCGGGACAGAAGAACACTGAAGCTTTCTTT
CASSGQKNTEAFF
>TRBV4-3|TRBJ2-3|TRBD2|once
TGCGCCAGCAGCCAAGTGGGGCTAGCGGGAGATACGCAGTATTTT
CASSQVGLAGDTQYF
>TRBV11-2|TRBJ1-1|NA|once
TGTGCCAGCAGCTTAGACGACACTGAAGCTTTCTTT
CASSLDDTEAFF